This record covers a single T cell receptor beta chain. Its antigen is unidentified. The table came from immunoSEQ multiplex PCR; TCRdb's copy has only in-frame clones and leaves some out. The sample contains about 2,200,000 clones, 85% to 95% of which appear only once. The sample originates from a study of shared clonotypes between healthy human individuals. Study context: Plates per donor: three CD4 naive, three CD4 memory, two CD8 naive, one CD8 memory.

Study observations and caveats: Estimated richness values were generally larger in naive subsets than in memory subsets.

Naive-designated CD8 cells lacked CD45RO, were positively enriched for CCR7, and omitted terminally differentiated effector memory CD45RA+ cells. The origin of this receptor is a man in his late teens or twenties in good health. Some clones in this sample may be carry-over from other donors' samples. Sequenced sample: naive CD8+ T cells from PBMCs.

CDR3 protein: CATRETGTPMPQHF. CDR3 DNA: TGTGCCACCAGGGAGACCGGGACCCCAATGCCCCAGCATTTT. The chain couples TRBV15 to TRBJ1-5, with D possibly matching TRBD1 (5 bases). Trimming cost V 6 bases and J 9 bases, with 18 bases left between them. The CDR3 length is 14 residues. Germline CDR1 LNHNV, CDR2 YYDKDF (reference sequence).